In its sample, the clone carrying this T cell receptor (beta chain) was seen a few times. Antigen specificity is unknown. This sample was taken from a study of CD8+ T cells in alopecia areata. Study overall: Treatment comprised oral tofacitinib, 5 to 10 mg twice daily, in treated patients. The authors scored treated patients' severity by affected scalp percentage. Study observations and caveats: Within the top 100, expanded CD8+ clones significantly decreased with tofacitinib, as did scalp clonality. Many expanded lesional clones remained in scalp and blood on tofacitinib.

The authors extracted RNA and reverse transcribed it into cDNA as the sequencing template. Assay used: immunoSEQ multiplex PCR; TCRdb lists only in-frame clones, some missing. The sample holds some 190,000 clones; more than 50% are singletons and the top ten take over 0.9%. Treatment here: oral pan-JAK inhibitor, 5-10 mg twice daily. Germline V gene sequence: CDR1 SGHRS, CDR2 YFSETQ. Trimming left V 3 bases short and J 6 bases short, with 16 bases between. This CDR3 has 14 amino acids. The receptor comes from a human donor with alopecia areata. The input for sequencing was CD4+ T cells sorted from blood, taken at week 24, from a patient treated with tofacitinib. This chain links TRBV5-1 with TRBJ2-7; D perhaps matches TRBD2 (6 bases). The CDR3 is CASSSTGAPLEQYF. The CDR3 DNA is TGCGCCAGCAGCTCCACGGGAGCCCCCCTCGAGCAGTACTTC.